This TCR beta chain derives from a study of post-analysis software for immune sequencing data. Overall study results and limits: A handful of TRBV segments were significantly more frequent in patients than in controls. TRBV5-6, TRBV5-1 and TRBV20-1 were among these segments.

This clonotype has ten or more counts. The antigen remains unidentified. Libraries were made from TCR beta cDNA, and they carried unique molecular identifiers. Via MiXCR, TCRdb re-called the PCR reads, giving one row per CDR3 protein. The table shows 700,000 to 900,000 distinct CDR3 sequences, with more than 45% occurring only once. There are 14 residues in the CDR3. Trimming removed 4 bases at V and 0 bases at J, with 10 bases between. Germline V CDR1 and CDR2: SGHVS, FQNEAQ. The source is a girl aged 10 to 17 with multiple sclerosis. The chain uses TRBV7-8 and TRBJ2-7, with TRBD1 as a possible D gene (6 bases). Material: blood. CDR3 DNA: TGTGCCAGCAGCTCCACAGGGAGCTCCTACGAGCAGTACTTC. Its translation is CASSSTGSSYEQYF.